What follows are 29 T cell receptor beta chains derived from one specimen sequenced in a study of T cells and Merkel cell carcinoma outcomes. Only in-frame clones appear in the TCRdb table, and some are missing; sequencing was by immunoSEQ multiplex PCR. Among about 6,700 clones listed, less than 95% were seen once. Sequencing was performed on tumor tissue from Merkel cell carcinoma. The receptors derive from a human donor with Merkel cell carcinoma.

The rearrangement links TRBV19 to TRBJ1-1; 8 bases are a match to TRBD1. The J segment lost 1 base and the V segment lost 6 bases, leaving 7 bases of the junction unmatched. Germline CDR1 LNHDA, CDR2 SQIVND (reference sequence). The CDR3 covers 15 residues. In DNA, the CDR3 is TGTGCCAGTAGCAGTCGACAGGGGCGGAACACTGAAGCTTTCTTT. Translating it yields CASSSRQGRNTEAFF.

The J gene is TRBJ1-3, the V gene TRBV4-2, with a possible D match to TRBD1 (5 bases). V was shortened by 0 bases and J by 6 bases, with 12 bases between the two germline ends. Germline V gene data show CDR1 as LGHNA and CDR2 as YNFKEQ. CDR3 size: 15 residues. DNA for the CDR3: TGTGCCAGCAGCCAAGACGATAGCAGGGAAAACACCATATATTTT. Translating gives CASSQDDSRENTIYF.

The CDR3 DNA sequence: TGTGCCAGCAGCTGGGCTAGGGACACAGATACGCAGTATTTT. This encodes CASSWARDTDTQYF. The chain is built from TRBV7-2 and TRBJ2-3; D gene ambiguous. This CDR3 contains 14 residues. The germline gives CDR1 SGHTA, CDR2 FQGNSA. V dropped 4 bases and J dropped 2 bases, with 10 bases sitting between them.

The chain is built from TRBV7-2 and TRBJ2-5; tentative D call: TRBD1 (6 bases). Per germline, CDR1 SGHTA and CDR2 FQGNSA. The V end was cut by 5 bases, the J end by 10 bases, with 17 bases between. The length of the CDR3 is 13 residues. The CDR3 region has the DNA TGTGCCAGCAGCCCAGGACAGACCTTAGGCCAGTACTTC. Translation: CASSPGQTLGQYF.

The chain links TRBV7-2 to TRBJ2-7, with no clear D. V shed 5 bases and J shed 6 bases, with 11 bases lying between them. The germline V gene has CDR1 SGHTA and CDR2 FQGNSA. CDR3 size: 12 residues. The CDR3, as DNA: TGTGCCAGCAGCACTCCGTTGGGCGAGCAGTACTTC. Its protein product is CASSTPLGEQYF.

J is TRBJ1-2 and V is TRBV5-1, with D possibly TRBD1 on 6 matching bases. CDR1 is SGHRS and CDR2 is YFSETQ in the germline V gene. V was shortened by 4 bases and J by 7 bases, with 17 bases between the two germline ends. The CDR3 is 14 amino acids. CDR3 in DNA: TGCGCCAGCAGCACCGGGACACGGACGTCTGGCTACACCTTC. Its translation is CASSTGTRTSGYTF. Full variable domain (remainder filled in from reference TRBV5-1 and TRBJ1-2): KAGVTQTPRYLIKTRGQQVTLSCSPISGHRSVSWYQQTPGQGLQFLFEYFSETQRNKGNFPGRFSGRQFSNSRSEMNVSTLELGDSALYLCASSTGTRTSGYTFGSGTRLTVV.

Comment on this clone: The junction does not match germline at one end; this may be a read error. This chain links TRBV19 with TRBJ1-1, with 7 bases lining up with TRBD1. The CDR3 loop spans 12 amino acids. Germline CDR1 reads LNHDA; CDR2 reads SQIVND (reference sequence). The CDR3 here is CASSIGGGTENF. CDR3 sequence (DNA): TGTGCCAGTAGTATAGGAGGCGGGACAGAGAACTTT.

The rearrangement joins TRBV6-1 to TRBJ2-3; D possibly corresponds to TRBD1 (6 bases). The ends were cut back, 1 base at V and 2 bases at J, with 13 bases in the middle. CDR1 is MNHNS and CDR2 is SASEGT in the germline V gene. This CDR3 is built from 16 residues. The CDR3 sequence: CASSEVQQGYTDTQYF. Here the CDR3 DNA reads TGTGCCAGCAGTGAAGTGCAGCAGGGGTACACAGATACGCAGTATTTT.

The CDR3 sequence: CASSIAGRVQLSNQPQHF. The CDR3 bases are TGTGCCAGTAGTATAGCTGGCAGGGTTCAGCTTAGCAATCAGCCCCAGCATTTT. V usage is TRBV19 and J usage is TRBJ1-5; D is perhaps TRBD1 (5 bases). Deletions cut 1 base from V and 0 bases from J, with 16 bases between. This CDR3 has 18 amino acids. Germline CDR1 LNHDA, CDR2 SQIVND (reference sequence). The full variable domain, rest sourced from reference TRBV19 and TRBJ1-5, is DGGITQSPKYLFRKEGQNVTLSCEQNLNHDAMYWYRQDPGQGLRLIYYSQIVNDFQKGDIAEGYSVSREKKESFPLTVTSAQKNPTAFYLCASSIAGRVQLSNQPQHFGDGTRLSIL.

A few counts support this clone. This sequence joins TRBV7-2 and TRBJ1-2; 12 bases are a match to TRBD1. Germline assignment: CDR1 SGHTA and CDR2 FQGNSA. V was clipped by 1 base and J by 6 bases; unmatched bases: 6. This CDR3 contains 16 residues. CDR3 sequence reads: CASSLGGQGAKNGYTF. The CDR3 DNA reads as TGTGCCAGCAGCTTAGGGGGACAGGGGGCTAAGAATGGCTACACCTTC.

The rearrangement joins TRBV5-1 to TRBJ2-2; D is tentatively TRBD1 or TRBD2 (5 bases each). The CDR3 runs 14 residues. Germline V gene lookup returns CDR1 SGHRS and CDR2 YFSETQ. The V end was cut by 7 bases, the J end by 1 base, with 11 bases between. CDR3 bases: TGCGCCAGCGGGGACCTACAGAACACCGGGGAGCTGTTTTTT. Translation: CASGDLQNTGELFF.

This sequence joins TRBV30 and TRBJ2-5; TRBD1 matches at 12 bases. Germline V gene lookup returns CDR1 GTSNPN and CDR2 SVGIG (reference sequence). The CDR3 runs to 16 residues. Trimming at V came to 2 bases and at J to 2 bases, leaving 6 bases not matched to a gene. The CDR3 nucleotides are TGTGCCTGGAGTTCCGGGACAGGGGGCGGGCAAGAGACCCAGTACTTC. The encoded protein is CAWSSGTGGGQETQYF.

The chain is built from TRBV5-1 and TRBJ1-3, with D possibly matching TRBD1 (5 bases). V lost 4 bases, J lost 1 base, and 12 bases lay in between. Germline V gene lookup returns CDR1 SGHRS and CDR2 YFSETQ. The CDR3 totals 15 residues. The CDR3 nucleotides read TGCGCCAGCAGCCTCACAGGTACTTCTGGAAACACCATATATTTT. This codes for CASSLTGTSGNTIYF.

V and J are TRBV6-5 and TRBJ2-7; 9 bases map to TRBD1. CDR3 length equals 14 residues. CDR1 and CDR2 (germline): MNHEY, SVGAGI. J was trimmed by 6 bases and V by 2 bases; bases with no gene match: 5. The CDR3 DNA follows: TGTGCCAGCAGTTACGGGGACAGGGTTGGCGAGCAGTACGTC. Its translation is CASSYGDRVGEQYV.

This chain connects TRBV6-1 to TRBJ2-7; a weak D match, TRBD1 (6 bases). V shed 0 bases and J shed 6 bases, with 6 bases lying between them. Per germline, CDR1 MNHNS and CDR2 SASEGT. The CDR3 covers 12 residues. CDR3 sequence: CASSEAGGEQYV. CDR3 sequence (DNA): TGTGCCAGCAGTGAAGCAGGGGGCGAGCAGTACGTC.

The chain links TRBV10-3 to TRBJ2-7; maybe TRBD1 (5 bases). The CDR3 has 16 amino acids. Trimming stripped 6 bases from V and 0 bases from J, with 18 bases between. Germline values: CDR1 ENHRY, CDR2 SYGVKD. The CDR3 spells CAIRPPDTLSSYEQYV. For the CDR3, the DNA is TGTGCCATCAGGCCCCCGGACACGCTGAGCTCCTACGAGCAGTACGTC.

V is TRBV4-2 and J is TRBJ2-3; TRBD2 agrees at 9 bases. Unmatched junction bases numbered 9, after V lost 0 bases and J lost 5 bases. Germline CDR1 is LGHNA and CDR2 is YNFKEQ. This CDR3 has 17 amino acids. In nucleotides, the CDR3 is TGTGCCAGCAGCCAAGATAGAAGACTAGCGGCGGAAGATACGCAGTATTTT. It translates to CASSQDRRLAAEDTQYF.

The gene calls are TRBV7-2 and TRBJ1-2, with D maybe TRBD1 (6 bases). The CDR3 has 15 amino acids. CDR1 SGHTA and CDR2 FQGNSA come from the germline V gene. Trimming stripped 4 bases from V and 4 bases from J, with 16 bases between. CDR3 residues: CASSSTPGTPYGYTF. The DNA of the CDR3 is TGTGCCAGCAGCTCCACCCCCGGGACACCCTATGGCTACACCTTC. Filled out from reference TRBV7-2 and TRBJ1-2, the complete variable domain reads GAGVSQSPSNKVTEKGKDVELRCDPISGHTALYWYRQSLGQGLEFLIYFQGNSAPDKSGLPSDRFSAERTGGSVSTLTIQRTQQEDSAVYLCASSSTPGTPYGYTFGSGTRLTVV.

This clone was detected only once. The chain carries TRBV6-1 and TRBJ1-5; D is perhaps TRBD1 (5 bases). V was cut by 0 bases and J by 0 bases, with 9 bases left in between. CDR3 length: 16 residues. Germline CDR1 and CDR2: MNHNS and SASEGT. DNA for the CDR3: TGTGCCAGCAGTGAAGCGACAGCTTATAGCAATCAGCCCCAGCATTTT. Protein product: CASSEATAYSNQPQHF.

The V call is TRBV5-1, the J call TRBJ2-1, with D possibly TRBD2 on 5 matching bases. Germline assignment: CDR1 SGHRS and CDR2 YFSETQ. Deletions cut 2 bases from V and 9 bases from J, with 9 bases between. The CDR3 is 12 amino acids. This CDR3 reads CASSFEGSEQFF. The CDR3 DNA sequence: TGCGCCAGCAGCTTCGAGGGTAGTGAGCAGTTCTTC.

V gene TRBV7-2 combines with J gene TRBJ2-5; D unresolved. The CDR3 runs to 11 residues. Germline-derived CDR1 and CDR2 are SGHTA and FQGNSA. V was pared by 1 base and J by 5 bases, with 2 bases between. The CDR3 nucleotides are TGTGCCAGCAGCTTAGACGAGACCCAGTACTTC. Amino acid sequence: CASSLDETQYF.

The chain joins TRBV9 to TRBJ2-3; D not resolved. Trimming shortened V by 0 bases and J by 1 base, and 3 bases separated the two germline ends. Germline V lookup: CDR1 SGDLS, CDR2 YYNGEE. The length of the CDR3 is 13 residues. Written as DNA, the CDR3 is TGTGCCAGCAGCGTAGAGCGCACAGATACGCAGTATTTT. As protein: CASSVERTDTQYF.

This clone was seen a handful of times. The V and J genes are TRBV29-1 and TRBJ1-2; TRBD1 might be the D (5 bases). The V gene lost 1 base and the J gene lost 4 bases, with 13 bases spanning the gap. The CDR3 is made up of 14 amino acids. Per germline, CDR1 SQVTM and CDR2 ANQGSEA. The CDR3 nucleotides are TGCAGCGTTGAAGGTGGGGACCGAGGCTATGGCTACACCTTC. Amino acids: CSVEGGDRGYGYTF.

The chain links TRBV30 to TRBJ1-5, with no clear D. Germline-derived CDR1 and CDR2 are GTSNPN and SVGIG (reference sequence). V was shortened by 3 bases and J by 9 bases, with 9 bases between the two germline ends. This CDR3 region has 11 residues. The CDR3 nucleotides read TGTGCCTGGAGCTTGTCAGGGCCCCAGCATTTT. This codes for CAWSLSGPQHF.

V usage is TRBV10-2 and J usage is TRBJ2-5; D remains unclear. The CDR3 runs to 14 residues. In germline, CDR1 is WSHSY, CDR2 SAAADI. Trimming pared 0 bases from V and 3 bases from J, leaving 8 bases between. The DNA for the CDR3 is TGCGCCAGCAGTGAGTCGAATAGGGAAGAGACCCAGTACTTC. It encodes CASSESNREETQYF.

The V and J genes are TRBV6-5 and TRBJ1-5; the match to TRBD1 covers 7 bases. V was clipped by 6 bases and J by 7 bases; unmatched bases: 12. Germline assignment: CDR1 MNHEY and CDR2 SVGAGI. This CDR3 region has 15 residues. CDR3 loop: CASRLTGDSIQPQHF. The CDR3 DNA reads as TGTGCCAGCAGGTTAACAGGGGACTCGATACAGCCCCAGCATTTT.

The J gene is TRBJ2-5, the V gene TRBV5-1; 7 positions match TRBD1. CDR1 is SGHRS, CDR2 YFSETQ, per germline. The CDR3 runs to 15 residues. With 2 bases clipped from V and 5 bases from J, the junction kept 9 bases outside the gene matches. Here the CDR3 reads CASSFSDRVDETQYF. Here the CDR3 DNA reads TGCGCCAGCAGCTTCTCCGACAGGGTAGACGAGACCCAGTACTTC.

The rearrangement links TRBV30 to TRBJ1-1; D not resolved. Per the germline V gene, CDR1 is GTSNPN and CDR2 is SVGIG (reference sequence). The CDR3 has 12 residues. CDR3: CAYARENTEAFF. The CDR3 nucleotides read TGTGCATACGCCCGGGAGAACACTGAAGCTTTCTTT. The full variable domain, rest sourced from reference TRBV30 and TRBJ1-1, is SQTIHQWPATLVQPVGSPLSLECTVEGTSNPNLYWYRQAAGRGLQLLFYSVGIGQISSEVPQNLSASRPQDRQFILSSKKLLLSDSGFYLCAYARENTEAFFGQGTRLTVV.

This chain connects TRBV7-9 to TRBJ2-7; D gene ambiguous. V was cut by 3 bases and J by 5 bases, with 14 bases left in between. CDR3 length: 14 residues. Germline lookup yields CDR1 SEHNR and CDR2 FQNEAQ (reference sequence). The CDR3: CASSFPGPANEQYV. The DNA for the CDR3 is TGTGCCAGCAGCTTTCCTGGGCCCGCCAACGAGCAGTACGTC.